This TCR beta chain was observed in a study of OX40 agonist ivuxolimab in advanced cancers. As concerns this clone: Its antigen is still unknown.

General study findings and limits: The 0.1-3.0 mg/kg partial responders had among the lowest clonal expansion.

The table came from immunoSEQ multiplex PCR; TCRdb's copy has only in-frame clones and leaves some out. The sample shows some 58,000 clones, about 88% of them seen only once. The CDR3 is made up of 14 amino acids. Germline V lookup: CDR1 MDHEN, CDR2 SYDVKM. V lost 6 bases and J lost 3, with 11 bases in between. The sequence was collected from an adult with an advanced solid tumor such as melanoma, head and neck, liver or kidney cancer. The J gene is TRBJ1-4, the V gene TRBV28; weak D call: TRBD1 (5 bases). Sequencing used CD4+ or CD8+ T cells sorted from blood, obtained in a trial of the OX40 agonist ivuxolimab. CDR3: CASSVGGANEKLFF. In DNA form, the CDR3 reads TGTGCCAGCAGCGTCGGGGGAGCTAATGAAAAACTGTTTTTT. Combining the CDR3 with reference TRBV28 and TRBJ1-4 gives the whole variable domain DVKVTQSSRYLVKRTGEKVFLECVQDMDHENMFWYRQDPGLGLRLIYFSYDVKMKEKGDIPEGYSVSREKKERFSLILESASTNQTSMYLCASSVGGANEKLFFGSGTQLSVL.